This T cell receptor beta chain was recorded in a study of blood T cell repertoires in COVID-19. On the study more broadly: The United States, Italy and Spain provided the acute and convalescent COVID-19 samples.

Sequencing was performed with immunoSEQ multiplex PCR; in TCRdb, only in-frame clones are kept and a portion is missing. The data show about 150,000 clones, about 85% seen once. CDR1 and CDR2 (germline): KGHSY, FQNENV. Trimming removed 3 bases from V and 6 bases from J, with 12 bases in between. This CDR3 is 14 amino acids long. V usage is TRBV16 and J usage is TRBJ1-5, with a weak D call TRBD1 (5 bases). The sequenced material came from peripheral blood. This TCR came from a man aged 55-75 years with COVID-19, enrolled during active disease. The CDR3 coding sequence is TGTGCCAGCAGCCAGGGGCGGTTGGGTCAGCCCCAGCATTTT. Residues: CASSQGRLGQPQHF.